The sequence of this T cell receptor (beta chain) was determined in a study of shared clonotypes between healthy human individuals. Naive CD8 isolation took CD45RO-negative cells positively selected for CCR7 and excluded terminally differentiated effector memory CD45RA+ cells. Assay used: immunoSEQ multiplex PCR; TCRdb lists only in-frame clones, some missing. The sample yields approximately 1.9 million clones, about 94% seen once. CDR1 is MDHEN and CDR2 is SYDVKM in the germline V gene. The CDR3 contains 16 residues. Trimming took off 5 bases at V and 2 bases at J, with 18 bases between the two ends.

The sequenced sample was naive CD8+ T cells from PBMCs. The chain is built from TRBV28 and TRBJ2-5; perhaps TRBD1 as D (6 bases). This TCR was recovered from a young man in good health. Some clones in this sample may be carry-over from other donors' samples. The CDR3 spells CASSPTGLGEQETQYF. For the CDR3, the DNA is TGTGCCAGCAGTCCTACAGGGCTTGGAGAACAAGAGACCCAGTACTTC.